Sequencing of this T cell receptor beta chain was carried out in a study of T cell repertoires in ileal Crohn's disease. As for the study in general: All patients had surgery for stricturing (around 61%) or penetrating (around 40%) disease. At postoperative colonoscopy, neoterminal ileum biopsies were taken as M6.

To note about this clone: The antigen is undetermined.

Germline CDR1 reads MNHNS; CDR2 reads SASEGT. This CDR3 contains 15 residues. V lost 4 bases and J 0 bases, leaving 12 bases between the germline ends. Points from the study as a whole: Mucosal expansions were suggested to be mainly CD8 T cells.

Some clones are missing from TCRdb's copy, which holds only in-frame ones; the method was immunoSEQ multiplex PCR. The sample contains more than 12,000 clones, 78% of which appear only once. Time point indicated: neoterminal ileum biopsy at postoperative endoscopy, about 6 months after surgery. The J gene is TRBJ1-2, the V gene TRBV6-1; D might be TRBD1 (5 bases). The sequencing input was ileal tissue. This sequence was found in an adult with Crohn's disease. CDR3 sequence reads: CASSAPGLPNYGYTF. The CDR3 DNA is TGTGCCAGCAGTGCGCCGGGACTCCCTAACTATGGCTACACCTTC.